The 24 T cell receptor beta chains below all came from one sample that was sequenced in a study of cytomegalovirus exposure and HLA in healthy donors. PCR employed 60 Vbeta and 13 Jbeta primers. Clones were read by immunoSEQ multiplex PCR, and TCRdb kept only the in-frame ones, dropping some. The repertoire holds roughly 140,000 clones, with 65% to 85% as singletons. The sequencing input was PBMCs. The receptors derive from a male donor in good health and CMV-seronegative.

Here the CDR3 reads CASSYQRGQETQYF. The CDR3 nucleotides read TGTGCCAGCAGCTATCAGCGGGGACAAGAGACCCAGTACTTC. The chain uses TRBV7-2 and TRBJ2-5, with 7 bases lining up with TRBD2. There are 14 residues in the CDR3. The germline CDR1 and CDR2 sequences are SGHTA and FQGNSA. The J segment lost 2 bases and the V segment lost 4 bases, leaving 4 bases of the junction unmatched.

The chain employs TRBV7-9 and TRBJ2-3; 10 bases agree with TRBD2. Germline assignment: CDR1 SEHNR and CDR2 FQNEAQ (reference sequence). The CDR3 totals 15 residues. V lost 6 bases to trimming and J lost 5 bases; unmatched junction nucleotides: 8. CDR3 region: CASSPSSGSEDTQYF. CDR3 coding DNA: TGTGCCAGCAGTCCTTCTAGCGGGAGCGAAGATACGCAGTATTTT. Filled out from reference TRBV7-9 and TRBJ2-3, the complete variable domain reads DTGVSQNPRHKITKRGQNVTFRCDPISEHNRLYWYRQTLGQGPEFLTYFQNEAQLEKSRLLSDRFSAERPKGSFSTLEIQRTEQGDSAMYLCASSPSSGSEDTQYFGPGTRLTVL.

The chain combines TRBV27 with TRBJ2-1, with 15 positions matching TRBD2. Trimming removed 5 bases from V and 9 bases from J; junction bases left unmatched: 17. This CDR3 has 19 amino acids. Germline CDR1 is MNHEY and CDR2 is SMNVEV (reference sequence). The CDR3 region is CASSLGLAGGRIGLTEQFF. CDR3 nucleotide sequence: TGTGCCAGCAGTCTTGGACTAGCGGGAGGGAGGATCGGGCTCACTGAGCAGTTCTTC.

The gene calls are TRBV9 and TRBJ1-1; D unresolved. Germline V gene lookup returns CDR1 SGDLS and CDR2 YYNGEE. V was cut by 0 bases and J by 1 base, with 4 bases left in between. The CDR3 loop spans 13 amino acids. DNA for the CDR3: TGTGCCAGCAGCGTAGCCGGGAACACTGAAGCTTTCTTT. Residues: CASSVAGNTEAFF.

The chain uses TRBV5-4 and TRBJ1-6, with a possible D match to TRBD1 (5 bases). The V end was cut by 0 bases, the J end by 9 bases, with 19 bases between. From germline, CDR1 is SGHNT and CDR2 YYREEE (reference sequence). The CDR3 has 17 amino acids. DNA for the CDR3: TGTGCCAGCAGCTTGGCCTCAGGGCTATTAAACGGTTCACCCCTCCACTTT. This sequence encodes CASSLASGLLNGSPLHF.

The rearrangement joins TRBV19 to TRBJ2-5, with TRBD1 matching 9 bases. Germline lookup yields CDR1 LNHDA and CDR2 SQIVND (reference sequence). V lost 10 bases and J lost 4; bases outside the gene matches: 7. The CDR3 consists of 13 residues. CDR3 sequence reads: CATSPGQGETQYF. The CDR3 coding sequence is TGTGCCACCAGTCCGGGACAGGGAGAGACCCAGTACTTC. The variable domain in full, with the rest retrieved from reference TRBV19 and TRBJ2-5, is DGGITQSPKYLFRKEGQNVTLSCEQNLNHDAMYWYRQDPGQGLRLIYYSQIVNDFQKGDIAEGYSVSREKKESFPLTVTSAQKNPTAFYLCATSPGQGETQYFGPGTRLLVL.

The V call is TRBV10-3, the J call TRBJ2-5; D not resolved. There are 12 residues in the CDR3. The V gene lost 4 bases and the J gene lost 5 bases, with 8 bases spanning the gap. The germline V gene encodes CDR1 ENHRY and CDR2 SYGVKD. CDR3 sequence reads: CAISGTQETQYF. In nucleotides, the CDR3 is TGTGCCATCAGTGGAACACAGGAGACCCAGTACTTC.

The chain links TRBV9 to TRBJ2-1, with a possible D match to TRBD2 (9 bases). V was shortened by 0 bases and J by 5 bases, with 21 bases between the two germline ends. The CDR3 runs to 18 residues. Germline V gene lookup returns CDR1 SGDLS and CDR2 YYNGEE. DNA of the CDR3: TGTGCCAGCAGCGTAGAAGGGCTAGCGGGACAGGTAAACAATGAGCAGTTCTTC. It yields the protein CASSVEGLAGQVNNEQFF.

This chain uses TRBV7-6 with TRBJ2-7; TRBD1 matches 7 bases. This CDR3 has 14 residues. The V gene end was trimmed by 4 bases and the J gene end by 7 bases; junction bases not matched to a gene: 10. Germline loops: CDR1 SGHVS, CDR2 FNYEAQ. The CDR3 region has the DNA TGTGCCAGCAGCTCCGGGACAGTGGTTGGGGAGCAGTACTTC. Amino acid sequence: CASSSGTVVGEQYF.

The CDR3 is CASSITSEAYEQYF. CDR3 nucleotide sequence: TGTGCCAGTAGTATAACTAGCGAAGCCTACGAGCAGTACTTC. The genes are TRBV19 and TRBJ2-7, with 7 bases lining up with TRBD2. V lost 2 bases and J lost 2; bases outside the gene matches: 3. The V gene's germline CDR1 is LNHDA and CDR2 SQIVND (reference sequence). CDR3 size: 14 residues.

This clone was found once. J is TRBJ1-1 and V is TRBV5-1, with D possibly being TRBD1 (5 bases). Between the trimmed V and J ends, which lost 1 base and 2 bases, there was a span of 12 bases. This CDR3 has 15 amino acids. Germline values: CDR1 SGHRS, CDR2 YFSETQ. CDR3 sequence reads: CASSLSGGGNTEAFF. For the CDR3, the DNA is TGCGCCAGCAGCTTGTCGGGGGGGGGAAACACTGAAGCTTTCTTT.

The chain joins TRBV27 to TRBJ2-3; 7 bases are a match to TRBD1. V lost 5 bases to trimming and J lost 5 bases; unmatched junction nucleotides: 16. CDR1 and CDR2 from the germline V gene are MNHEY and SMNVEV (reference sequence). CDR3 length: 17 residues. CDR3 sequence (DNA): TGTGCCAGCAGTCCCACCCTAAACCGACAGGGATTAGATACGCAGTATTTT. It yields the protein CASSPTLNRQGLDTQYF.

This rearrangement joins TRBV15 to TRBJ2-7; TRBD2 might be the D (6 bases). The CDR3 runs 16 residues. V was shortened by 0 bases and J by 1 base, with 13 bases between the two germline ends. Germline V lookup: CDR1 LNHNV, CDR2 YYDKDF (reference sequence). DNA for the CDR3: TGTGCCACCAGCAGAGATTACGGGAGAACTTCCTACGAGCAGTACTTC. It codes for CATSRDYGRTSYEQYF.

This chain joins TRBV11-2 and TRBJ2-5, with TRBD1 matching 9 bases. The V segment lost 5 bases and the J segment 6 bases; nucleotides outside the gene matches: 4. Germline CDR1 is SGHAT and CDR2 is FQNNGV. There are 13 residues in the CDR3. In DNA, the CDR3 is TGTGCCAGCAGCAGGGACAGGGAAAAGACCCAGTACTTC. Translated, it gives CASSRDREKTQYF.

The rearrangement links TRBV28 to TRBJ2-7; 7 bases are shared with TRBD1. The germline gives CDR1 MDHEN, CDR2 SYDVKM. The CDR3 is 17 amino acids. V shed 6 bases, J shed 5 bases, and the junction held 19 bases outside the gene matches. This chain's CDR3 is CASSIIPGQNFRDEQYF. CDR3 nucleotide sequence: TGTGCCAGCAGCATCATCCCGGGACAGAACTTTAGGGACGAGCAGTACTTC.

The chain links TRBV28 to TRBJ2-3; D remains unclear. The CDR3 covers 13 residues. Germline-derived CDR1 and CDR2 are MDHEN and SYDVKM. Trimming left V 5 bases short and J 2 bases short, with 8 bases between. This CDR3 reads CASSPQATDTQYF. The CDR3 coding sequence is TGTGCCAGCAGTCCCCAGGCCACAGATACGCAGTATTTT.

The chain is built from TRBV18 and TRBJ1-1, with D maybe TRBD1 (5 bases). V gave up 1 base and J gave up 2 bases, with 8 bases separating them. Germline assignment: CDR1 KGHSH and CDR2 LQKENI. This CDR3 has 14 amino acids. The CDR3: CASSPQGPNTEAFF. The CDR3 nucleotides read TGTGCCAGCTCACCACAGGGGCCAAACACTGAAGCTTTCTTT.

The chain employs TRBV18 and TRBJ2-7; perhaps TRBD1 as D (5 bases). Germline CDR1 and CDR2: KGHSH and LQKENI. Trimming stripped 4 bases from V and 2 bases from J, with 12 bases between. This CDR3 has 14 amino acids. CDR3 nucleotide sequence: TGTGCCAGCTCACTTAACCGACAGACCTACGAGCAGTACTTC. It codes for CASSLNRQTYEQYF. The entire variable domain, with the rest obtained from reference TRBV18 and TRBJ2-7, is as follows: NAGVMQNPRHLVRRRGQEARLRCSPMKGHSHVYWYRQLPEEGLKFMVYLQKENIIDESGMPKERFSAEFPKEGPSILRIQQVVRGDSAAYFCASSLNRQTYEQYFGPGTRLTVT.

This chain connects TRBV2 to TRBJ1-4; D gene unclear. Germline assignment: CDR1 SNHLY and CDR2 FYNNEI. This CDR3 is 13 amino acids long. Trimming cost V 6 bases and J 8 bases, with 13 bases left between them. CDR3 bases: TGTGCCAGCAGCGGGGAGGGTCGGGAAAAACTGTTTTTT. Its translation is CASSGEGREKLFF.

V gene TRBV7-9 combines with J gene TRBJ2-2, with D possibly matching TRBD1 (6 bases). In germline, CDR1 is SEHNR, CDR2 FQNEAQ (reference sequence). The germline V and J ends were trimmed by 4 bases and 3 bases, with 15 bases remaining between them. There are 16 residues in the CDR3. The CDR3 nucleotides are TGTGCCAGCAGCTCCGGGACAAAGGAGCACACCGGGGAGCTGTTTTTT. It specifies CASSSGTKEHTGELFF.

In its sample, this clone was seen a few times. This sequence joins TRBV7-9 and TRBJ1-1; perhaps TRBD1 as D (5 bases). This CDR3 has 16 amino acids. From germline, CDR1 is SEHNR and CDR2 FQNEAQ (reference sequence). Trimming stripped 0 bases from V and 5 bases from J, with 16 bases between. The CDR3 bases are TGTGCCAGCAGCTTAGCTGGAAGGGACGGGAGGACTGAAGCTTTCTTT. Its protein product is CASSLAGRDGRTEAFF.

This clone was counted only a few times. The V call is TRBV6-1, the J call TRBJ2-1; 11 nucleotides match TRBD2. The junction had 0 bases not matched to a gene; V was cut back by 2 bases and J by 3 bases. CDR1 MNHNS and CDR2 SASEGT come from the germline V gene. This CDR3 contains 15 residues. The CDR3 bases are TGTGCCAGCAGTGAACTAGCGGGGGGCTACAATGAGCAGTTCTTC. Protein sequence: CASSELAGGYNEQFF.

V is TRBV29-1 and J is TRBJ1-3; 11 bases agree with TRBD1. V lost 4 bases to trimming and J lost 2 bases; unmatched junction nucleotides: 1. The germline V gene encodes CDR1 SQVTM and CDR2 ANQGSEA. This CDR3 has 14 amino acids. CDR3 sequence (DNA): TGCAGCGTTGGGGACAGGGGGACTGGAAACACCATATATTTT. Residues: CSVGDRGTGNTIYF.

V usage is TRBV7-2 and J usage is TRBJ1-1, with a tentative D call TRBD1 (6 bases). The V end was cut by 3 bases, the J end by 0 bases, with 14 bases between. Germline CDR1 reads SGHTA; CDR2 reads FQGNSA. The CDR3 runs to 16 residues. The CDR3 loop reads CASSFLGQSMNTEAFF. The CDR3, as DNA: TGTGCCAGCAGCTTCCTCGGACAGAGTATGAACACTGAAGCTTTCTTT.